This T cell receptor (beta chain) was identified in a study of T cell changes during pregnancy in multiple sclerosis. Trimming took off 3 bases at V and 4 bases at J, with 6 bases between the two ends. Germline V gene lookup returns CDR1 MDHEN and CDR2 SYDVKM. The CDR3 consists of 12 residues. In the case of this clone: Other DNA sequences in the sample encode the same CDR3.

The repertoire was sequenced with immunoSEQ multiplex PCR; TCRdb's copy has only in-frame clones and lacks some. Found here are about 88,000 clones, 92% of them singletons; the top ten hold about 1.5%. The rearrangement links TRBV28 to TRBJ1-2; D ambiguous. The source of this sequence is a female donor with multiple sclerosis, enrolled in a pregnancy study. The material was peripheral blood, obtained in the first trimester of pregnancy. DNA of the CDR3: TGTGCCAGCAGTTTGGAGGTCTATGGCTACACCTTC. Translation: CASSLEVYGYTF.